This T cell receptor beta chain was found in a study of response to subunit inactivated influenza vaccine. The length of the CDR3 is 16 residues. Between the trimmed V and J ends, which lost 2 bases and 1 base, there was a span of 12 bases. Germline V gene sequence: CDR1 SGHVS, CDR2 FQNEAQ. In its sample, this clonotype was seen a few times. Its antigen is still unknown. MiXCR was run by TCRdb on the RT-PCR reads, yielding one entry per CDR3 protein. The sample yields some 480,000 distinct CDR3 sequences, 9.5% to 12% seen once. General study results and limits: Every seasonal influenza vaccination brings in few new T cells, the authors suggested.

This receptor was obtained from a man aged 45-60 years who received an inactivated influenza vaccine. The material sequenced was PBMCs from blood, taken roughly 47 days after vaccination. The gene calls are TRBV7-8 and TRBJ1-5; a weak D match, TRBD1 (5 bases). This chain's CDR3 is CASSLLGQPSNQPQHF. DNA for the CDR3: TGTGCCAGCAGCTTATTGGGGCAACCCAGCAATCAGCCCCAGCATTTT.